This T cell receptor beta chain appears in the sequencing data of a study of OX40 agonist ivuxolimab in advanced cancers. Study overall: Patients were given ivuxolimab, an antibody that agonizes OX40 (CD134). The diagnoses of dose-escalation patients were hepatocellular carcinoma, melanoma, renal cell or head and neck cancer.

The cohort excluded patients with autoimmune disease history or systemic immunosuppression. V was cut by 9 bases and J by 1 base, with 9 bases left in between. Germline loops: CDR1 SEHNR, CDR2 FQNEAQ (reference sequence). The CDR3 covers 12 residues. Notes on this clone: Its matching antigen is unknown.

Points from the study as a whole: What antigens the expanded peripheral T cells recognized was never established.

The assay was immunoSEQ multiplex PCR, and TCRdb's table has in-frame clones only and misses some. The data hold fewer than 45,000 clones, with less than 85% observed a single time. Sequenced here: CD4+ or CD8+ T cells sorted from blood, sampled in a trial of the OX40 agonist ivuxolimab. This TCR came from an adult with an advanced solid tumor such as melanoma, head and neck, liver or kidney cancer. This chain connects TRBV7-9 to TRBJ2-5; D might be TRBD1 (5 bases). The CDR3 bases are TGTGCCAGTAGACAGTTCCAAGAGACCCAGTACTTC. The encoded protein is CASRQFQETQYF.